Each of the 30 T cell receptor beta chains below was sequenced from the same sample in a study of shared T cell receptors in the human thymus. Profiled with immunoSEQ multiplex PCR; TCRdb holds only in-frame clones, not every one. The sample shows more than 550,000 clones, approximately 83% of them seen only once. The data also belong to a second study, concerning human thymus T cells.

Sequenced material: thymocytes. These TCRs come from a girl under two years old with a congenital heart defect.

The chain joins TRBV28 to TRBJ1-2, with TRBD1 matching over 10 bases. This CDR3 contains 12 residues. Losses at the gene ends were 5 bases for V and 12 bases for J; bases not matched to a gene: 6. Germline-derived CDR1 and CDR2 are MDHEN and SYDVKM. The CDR3, as DNA: TGTGCCAGCAGTCCTTGGACAGGGGGGCACACCTTC. Protein: CASSPWTGGHTF.

V usage is TRBV5-1 and J usage is TRBJ2-7; 8 bases align to TRBD1. The CDR3 loop spans 15 amino acids. Germline CDR1 is SGHRS and CDR2 is YFSETQ. V shed 3 bases and J 3 bases; nucleotides not matched to a gene: 8. The DNA for the CDR3 is TGCGCCAGCAGCTGGAAAAGGACAGGGATCTACGAGCAGTACTTC. Amino acid sequence: CASSWKRTGIYEQYF.

Comment on this clone: At one of its ends the junction is not consistent with the germline gene, which may arise from a read error. This chain connects TRBV10-1 to TRBJ2-1, with 8 positions matching TRBD1. The CDR3 consists of 11 residues. Germline V gives CDR1 WNHNN, CDR2 SYGVQD (reference sequence). The CDR3 region is CASSGGQGGIF. The CDR3 DNA is TGCGCCAGCAGTGGAGGACAGGGAGGAATCTTC.

This chain links TRBV2 with TRBJ1-1; 11 nucleotides align to TRBD1. The V and J ends lost 8 bases and 10 bases, in that order; junction bases with no gene match: 12. The CDR3 is 14 amino acids. Germline loops: CDR1 SNHLY, CDR2 FYNNEI. The CDR3 DNA reads as TGTGCCAGCCAGTGGGACAGGGGGAGATGGGGAGCTTTCTTT. This codes for CASQWDRGRWGAFF. The variable domain in full, with the rest retrieved from reference TRBV2 and TRBJ1-1, is EPEVTQTPSHQVTQMGQEVILRCVPISNHLYFYWYRQILGQKVEFLVSFYNNEISEKSEIFDDQFSVERPDGSNFTLKIRSTKLEDSAMYFCASQWDRGRWGAFFGQGTRLTVV.

This clone has a single count. The chain combines TRBV30 with TRBJ2-7; 8 bases are a match to TRBD1. CDR1 and CDR2 (germline): GTSNPN, SVGIG (reference sequence). The ends lost 3 bases at V and 4 bases at J; junction bases unmatched: 5. The length of the CDR3 is 13 residues. DNA of the CDR3: TGTGCCTGGAGCAGGGACAGGTCGTACGAGCAGTACTTC. This translates into CAWSRDRSYEQYF.

This sequence joins TRBV4-1 and TRBJ1-2; TRBD1 aligns across 8 bases. J gave up 3 bases and V 2 bases, and 5 bases lay outside the gene matches. Germline V gene sequence: CDR1 MGHRA, CDR2 YSYEKL. The CDR3 is made up of 15 amino acids. This chain's CDR3 is CASSQPTGADYGYTF. CDR3 DNA sequence: TGCGCCAGCAGCCAACCGACAGGGGCGGACTATGGCTACACCTTC.

V is TRBV11-2 and J is TRBJ1-1; D is undetermined. Trimming removed 1 base from V and 0 bases from J, with 12 bases in between. The CDR3 has 16 residues. CDR1 and CDR2 from the germline V gene are SGHAT and FQNNGV. Written as DNA, the CDR3 is TGTGCCAGCAGCTTAGTAGGGAGAGAAATGAACACTGAAGCTTTCTTT. It encodes CASSLVGREMNTEAFF.

The chain carries TRBV7-9 and TRBJ2-2; D perhaps matches TRBD2 (5 bases). Trimming took 7 bases from V and 6 from J, leaving 15 bases between them. Germline V CDR1 and CDR2: SEHNR, FQNEAQ (reference sequence). There are 14 residues in the CDR3. The CDR3 loop is CASTPPVGAGELFF. The CDR3 DNA follows: TGTGCCAGCACCCCACCGGTCGGGGCCGGGGAGCTGTTTTTT.

This clone was recorded once. This chain joins TRBV2 and TRBJ2-1; no firm D call. From germline, CDR1 is SNHLY and CDR2 FYNNEI. CDR3 size: 16 residues. The V and J ends lost 5 bases and 0 bases respectively, with 14 bases between them. The CDR3 is CASSPIRVGSYNEQFF. Written as DNA, the CDR3 is TGTGCCAGCAGTCCGATCCGGGTCGGCTCCTACAATGAGCAGTTCTTC.

The CDR3 region is CASSQDKASKPEAGELFF. The CDR3 bases are TGCGCCAGCAGCCAAGATAAAGCTTCCAAACCCGAAGCCGGGGAGCTGTTTTTT. V and J are TRBV4-3 and TRBJ2-2; no definite D call. CDR3 length: 18 amino acids. The germline gives CDR1 LGHNA, CDR2 YSLEER. Between the trimmed V and J ends, which lost 0 bases and 6 bases, there was a span of 20 bases.

The chain carries TRBV7-8 and TRBJ1-5, with a weak D call TRBD1 (5 bases). V gave up 0 bases and J gave up 4 bases, with 13 bases separating them. CDR1 SGHVS and CDR2 FQNEAQ come from the germline V gene. The CDR3 is made up of 16 amino acids. The CDR3 region is CASSLAAETANQPQHF. The CDR3 DNA is TGTGCCAGCAGCTTAGCGGCAGAGACAGCAAATCAGCCCCAGCATTTT.

This rearrangement joins TRBV18 to TRBJ2-7, with D perhaps TRBD1 (6 bases). Germline CDR1 and CDR2: KGHSH and LQKENI. Trimming removed 4 bases from V and 2 bases from J, with 12 bases in between. The CDR3 has 14 amino acids. Written as DNA, the CDR3 is TGTGCCAGCTCACGAACGGGACACACCTACGAGCAGTACTTC. It is translated as CASSRTGHTYEQYF. The entire variable domain, with the rest obtained from reference TRBV18 and TRBJ2-7, is as follows: NAGVMQNPRHLVRRRGQEARLRCSPMKGHSHVYWYRQLPEEGLKFMVYLQKENIIDESGMPKERFSAEFPKEGPSILRIQQVVRGDSAAYFCASSRTGHTYEQYFGPGTRLTVT.

The chain combines TRBV5-6 with TRBJ1-2; a possible D gene is TRBD1 (6 bases). The length of the CDR3 is 14 residues. V was cut by 1 base and J by 5 bases, with 12 bases left in between. CDR1 and CDR2 from the germline V gene are SGHDT and YYEEEE. CDR3 nucleotides: TGTGCCAGCAGCTTGACAGGGTGGGGATATGGCTACACCTTC. It specifies CASSLTGWGYGYTF.

V is TRBV30 and J is TRBJ1-2, with 12 bases identical to TRBD1. CDR1 GTSNPN and CDR2 SVGIG come from the germline V gene (reference sequence). The CDR3 runs 15 residues. The V gene end was trimmed by 2 bases and the J gene end by 8 bases; junction bases not matched to a gene: 9. The chain's CDR3 is CAWSPTSGTGGGYTF. The CDR3 coding sequence is TGTGCCTGGAGTCCCACCAGTGGGACAGGGGGCGGCTACACCTTC.

The chain is built from TRBV19 and TRBJ2-1; 7 bases line up with TRBD1. Trimming at V came to 9 bases and at J to 2 bases, leaving 7 bases not matched to a gene. The CDR3 is 14 residues long. CDR1 LNHDA and CDR2 SQIVND come from the germline V gene (reference sequence). This CDR3 reads CASQRTGPYNEQFF. CDR3 DNA sequence: TGTGCCAGCCAAAGGACAGGCCCCTACAATGAGCAGTTCTTC.

V gene TRBV4-3 combines with J gene TRBJ2-5; 9 bases align to TRBD1. The CDR3 is 16 amino acids. From germline, CDR1 is LGHNA and CDR2 YSLEER. Unmatched junction bases numbered 10, after V lost 3 bases and J lost 5 bases. The CDR3 is CASSQDPDRGWETQYF. The CDR3 DNA reads as TGCGCCAGCAGCCAGGACCCGGACAGGGGATGGGAGACCCAGTACTTC.

The chain couples TRBV7-2 to TRBJ1-1; no firm D call. The CDR3 length is 14 residues. Germline CDR1 and CDR2: SGHTA and FQGNSA. V was clipped by 2 bases and J by 1 base, with 8 bases between them. The CDR3 DNA follows: TGTGCCAGCAGCTTATTAAGCGGGAACACTGAAGCTTTCTTT. This encodes CASSLLSGNTEAFF.

In this sample, this clone turned up a few times. This chain uses TRBV7-6 with TRBJ2-3; 9 bases agree with TRBD2. From germline, CDR1 is SGHVS and CDR2 FNYEAQ. The CDR3 is 14 amino acids. J gave up 3 bases and V 6 bases, and 4 bases lay outside the gene matches. CDR3 coding DNA: TGTGCCAGCAGGGGGAGCGGGGGGACAGATACGCAGTATTTT. Translating gives CASRGSGGTDTQYF.

This rearrangement joins TRBV5-4 to TRBJ2-3; 10 nucleotides line up with TRBD1. Trimming at V came to 1 base and at J to 3 bases, leaving 17 bases not matched to a gene. Germline CDR1 and CDR2: SGHNT and YYREEE (reference sequence). The CDR3 is 20 residues long. The CDR3 DNA reads as TGTGCCAGCAGCTTGTGGAAGGGACAGGGGCTGGGGAAGAGAACAGATACGCAGTATTTT. Its protein is CASSLWKGQGLGKRTDTQYF. Complete variable domain (other parts from reference TRBV5-4 and TRBJ2-3): ETGVTQSPTHLIKTRGQQVTLRCSSQSGHNTVSWYQQALGQGPQFIFQYYREEENGRGNFPPRFSGLQFPNYSSELNVNALELDDSALYLCASSLWKGQGLGKRTDTQYFGPGTRLTVL.

The chain is built from TRBV5-1 and TRBJ2-7, with TRBD2 as a possible D gene (6 bases). The CDR3 has 15 amino acids. V was shortened by 2 bases and J by 4 bases, with 16 bases between the two germline ends. Germline lookup yields CDR1 SGHRS and CDR2 YFSETQ. CDR3 sequence: CASSFGRGSGYEQYF. CDR3 bases: TGCGCCAGCAGCTTCGGGCGGGGATCAGGGTACGAGCAGTACTTC.

The chain combines TRBV9 with TRBJ2-5; TRBD2 agrees at 13 bases. The V gene's germline CDR1 is SGDLS and CDR2 YYNGEE. V lost 2 bases, J lost 3 bases, and 10 bases stayed unmatched. The CDR3 length is 18 residues. CDR3 loop: CASSVSAGTSGEEETQYF. The CDR3 nucleotides read TGTGCCAGCAGCGTGAGTGCCGGGACTAGCGGGGAGGAAGAGACCCAGTACTTC. Combining the CDR3 with reference TRBV9 and TRBJ2-5 gives the whole variable domain DSGVTQTPKHLITATGQRVTLRCSPRSGDLSVYWYQQSLDQGLQFLIQYYNGEERAKGNILERFSAQQFPDLHSELNLSSLELGDSALYFCASSVSAGTSGEEETQYFGPGTRLLVL.

This clone was found a few times. This chain links TRBV19 with TRBJ1-6; 8 nucleotides match TRBD1. Trimming at V came to 7 bases and at J to 7 bases, leaving 9 bases not matched to a gene. The CDR3 sequence is 15 residues long. Per germline, CDR1 LNHDA and CDR2 SQIVND (reference sequence). The CDR3: CASMQSAGGNSPLHF. The CDR3 DNA follows: TGTGCCAGTATGCAATCGGCAGGGGGCAATTCACCCCTCCACTTT.

The rearrangement uses TRBV4-1 and TRBJ1-4; D gene ambiguous. The CDR3 totals 14 residues. The V and J ends lost 2 bases and 8 bases respectively, with 12 bases between them. Germline V gene lookup returns CDR1 MGHRA and CDR2 YSYEKL. Here the CDR3 DNA reads TGCGCCAGCAGCCAATGGGAGGGTAGGGAAAAACTGTTTTTT. Translation: CASSQWEGREKLFF.

The V gene is TRBV30, the J gene TRBJ2-3; a possible D gene is TRBD1 (6 bases). V was pared by 0 bases and J by 0 bases, with 10 bases between. Germline CDR1 GTSNPN, CDR2 SVGIG (reference sequence). The CDR3 is 15 amino acids. The CDR3 DNA reads as TGTGCCTGGAGTGTACGAGGGGGAAGCACAGATACGCAGTATTTT. Translated: CAWSVRGGSTDTQYF.

This chain links TRBV4-1 with TRBJ2-5; no reliable D call. V lost 2 bases and J 5 bases, leaving 6 bases between the germline ends. This CDR3 is 12 amino acids long. Germline CDR1 reads MGHRA; CDR2 reads YSYEKL. For the CDR3, the DNA is TGCGCCAGCAGCCAACCCAGTGAGACCCAGTACTTC. This translates into CASSQPSETQYF.

This clone was picked up one time. V is TRBV18 and J is TRBJ1-1; weak D call: TRBD1 (6 bases). Deletions cut 6 bases from V and 6 bases from J, with 14 bases between. Germline assignment: CDR1 KGHSH and CDR2 LQKENI. CDR3 size: 13 residues. This chain's CDR3 is CASSPDRLAEAFF. The CDR3 nucleotides are TGTGCCAGCTCCCCTGACAGGCTCGCTGAAGCTTTCTTT.

V gene TRBV14 combines with J gene TRBJ2-7, with TRBD1 identical over 9 bases. Trimming took 0 bases from V and 6 from J; bases not matched to a gene: 6. CDR1 SGHDN and CDR2 FVKESK come from the germline V gene. The length of the CDR3 is 15 residues. The chain's CDR3 is CASSQEGQGVFEQYF. CDR3 sequence (DNA): TGTGCCAGCAGCCAAGAGGGACAGGGAGTCTTCGAGCAGTACTTC.

This chain uses TRBV7-9 with TRBJ2-3; TRBD2 is a possible D gene (6 bases). The length of the CDR3 is 17 residues. The germline gives CDR1 SEHNR, CDR2 FQNEAQ (reference sequence). V shed 4 bases and J shed 3 bases, with 20 bases lying between them. The DNA of the CDR3 is TGTGCCAGCAGCTCCAACGACACCGTCCGGGGGACAGATACGCAGTATTTT. Its translation is CASSSNDTVRGTDTQYF.

To note about this clone: This CDR3 is also generated by other DNA sequences in the sample. The genes are TRBV28 and TRBJ1-2; weak D call: TRBD1 (5 bases). Germline V CDR1 and CDR2: MDHEN, SYDVKM. V lost 6 bases to trimming and J lost 4 bases, with 9 bases between them. The CDR3 is 12 residues long. The DNA for the CDR3 is TGTGCCAGCAGCCGTGACAGCTATGGCTACACCTTC. Translated: CASSRDSYGYTF.

CDR3 region: CASSLPPGRKNSPLHF. CDR3 bases: TGTGCCAGCAGTTTACCTCCCGGGAGAAAGAATTCACCCCTCCACTTT. J is TRBJ1-6 and V is TRBV6-5; D gene ambiguous. Trimming stripped 4 bases from V and 7 bases from J, with 17 bases between. Germline values: CDR1 MNHEY, CDR2 SVGAGI. The CDR3 is 16 residues long.